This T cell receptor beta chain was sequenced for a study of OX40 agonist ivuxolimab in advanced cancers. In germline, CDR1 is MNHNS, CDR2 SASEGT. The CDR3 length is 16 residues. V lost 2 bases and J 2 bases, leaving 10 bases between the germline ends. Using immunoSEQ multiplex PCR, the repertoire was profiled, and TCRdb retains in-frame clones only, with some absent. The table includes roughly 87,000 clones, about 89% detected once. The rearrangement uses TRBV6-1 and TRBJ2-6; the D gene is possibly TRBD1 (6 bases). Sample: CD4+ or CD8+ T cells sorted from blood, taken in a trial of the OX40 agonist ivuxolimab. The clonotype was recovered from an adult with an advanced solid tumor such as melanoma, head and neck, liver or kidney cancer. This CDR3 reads CASSELRGTGANVLTF. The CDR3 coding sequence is TGTGCCAGCAGTGAACTCAGGGGTACTGGGGCCAACGTCCTGACTTTC.